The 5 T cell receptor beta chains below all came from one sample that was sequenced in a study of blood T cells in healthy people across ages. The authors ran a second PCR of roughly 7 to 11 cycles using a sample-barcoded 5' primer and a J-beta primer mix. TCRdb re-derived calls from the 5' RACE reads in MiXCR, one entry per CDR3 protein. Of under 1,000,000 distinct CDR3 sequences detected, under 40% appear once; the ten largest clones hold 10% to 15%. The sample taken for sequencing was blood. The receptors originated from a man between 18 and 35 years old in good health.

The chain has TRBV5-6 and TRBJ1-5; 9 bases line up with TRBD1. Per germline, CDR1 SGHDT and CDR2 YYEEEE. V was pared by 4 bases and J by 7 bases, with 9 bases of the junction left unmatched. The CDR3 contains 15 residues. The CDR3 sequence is CASSEGQGRRQPQHF. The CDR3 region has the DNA TGTGCCAGCAGCGAGGGACAGGGCCGCAGACAGCCCCAGCATTTT.

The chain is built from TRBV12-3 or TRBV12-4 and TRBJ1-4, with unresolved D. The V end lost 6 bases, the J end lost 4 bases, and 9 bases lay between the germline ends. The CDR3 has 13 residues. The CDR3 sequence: CASRGEGNEKLFF. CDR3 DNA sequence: TGTGCCAGCAGGGGCGAGGGTAATGAAAAACTGTTTTTT.

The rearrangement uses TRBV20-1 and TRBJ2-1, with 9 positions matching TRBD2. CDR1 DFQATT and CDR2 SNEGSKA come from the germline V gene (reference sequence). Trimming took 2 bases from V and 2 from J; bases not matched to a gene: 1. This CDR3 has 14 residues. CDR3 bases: TGCAGTGCTAGAAGCGGGGGGACCTACAATGAGCAGTTCTTC. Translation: CSARSGGTYNEQFF.

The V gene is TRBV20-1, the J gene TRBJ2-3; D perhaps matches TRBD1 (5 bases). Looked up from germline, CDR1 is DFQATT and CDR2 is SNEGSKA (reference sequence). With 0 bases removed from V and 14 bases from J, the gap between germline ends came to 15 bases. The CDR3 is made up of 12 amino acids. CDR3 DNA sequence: TGCAGTGCTAGAGATCAGGGCCCCTCCCCGTATTTT. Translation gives CSARDQGPSPYF.

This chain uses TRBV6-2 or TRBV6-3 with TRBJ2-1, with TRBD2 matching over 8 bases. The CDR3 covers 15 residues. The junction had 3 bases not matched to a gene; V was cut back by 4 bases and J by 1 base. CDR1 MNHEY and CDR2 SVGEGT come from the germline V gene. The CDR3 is CASSSLAGSYNEQFF. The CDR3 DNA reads TGTGCCAGCAGTTCCTTAGCGGGGTCCTACAATGAGCAGTTCTTC.